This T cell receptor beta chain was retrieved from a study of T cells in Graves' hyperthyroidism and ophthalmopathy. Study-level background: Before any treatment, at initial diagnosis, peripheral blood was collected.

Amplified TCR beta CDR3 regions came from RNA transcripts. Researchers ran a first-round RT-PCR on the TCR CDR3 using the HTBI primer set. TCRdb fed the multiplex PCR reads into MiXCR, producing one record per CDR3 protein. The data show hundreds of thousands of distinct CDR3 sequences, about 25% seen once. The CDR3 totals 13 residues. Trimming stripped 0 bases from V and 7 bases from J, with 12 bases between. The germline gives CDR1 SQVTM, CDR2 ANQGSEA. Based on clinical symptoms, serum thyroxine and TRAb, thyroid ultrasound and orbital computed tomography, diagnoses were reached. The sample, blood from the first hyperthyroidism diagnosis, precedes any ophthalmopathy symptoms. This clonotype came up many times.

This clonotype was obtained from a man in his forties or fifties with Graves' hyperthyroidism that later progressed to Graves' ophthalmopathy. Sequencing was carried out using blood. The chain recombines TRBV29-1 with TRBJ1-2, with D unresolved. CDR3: CSVEDQGGLGYTF. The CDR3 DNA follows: TGCAGCGTTGAAGATCAAGGAGGGCTTGGCTACACCTTC.